This T cell receptor (beta chain) emerged from a study of blood T cells in healthy people across ages. Using a J-beta primer mix together with a sample-barcoded 5' primer, a second PCR was run for roughly 6 to 11 cycles. A single record per CDR3 protein comes from TCRdb applying MiXCR to the 5' RACE reads. The sample contains just over 800,000 distinct CDR3 sequences, 62% of which appear only once. This clonotype appeared a few times. CDR1 is SGHRS, CDR2 YFSETQ, per germline. V dropped 3 bases and J dropped 8 bases, with 12 bases sitting between them. The CDR3 is 13 amino acids. This chain uses TRBV5-1 with TRBJ2-1; either TRBD1 or TRBD2 may fit D (7 bases each). This TCR came from a man aged 30 to 39 in good health. The sequenced sample was blood. Here the CDR3 reads CASSSAGGDEQFF. CDR3 sequence (DNA): TGCGCCAGCAGCTCCGCAGGGGGGGATGAGCAGTTCTTC.